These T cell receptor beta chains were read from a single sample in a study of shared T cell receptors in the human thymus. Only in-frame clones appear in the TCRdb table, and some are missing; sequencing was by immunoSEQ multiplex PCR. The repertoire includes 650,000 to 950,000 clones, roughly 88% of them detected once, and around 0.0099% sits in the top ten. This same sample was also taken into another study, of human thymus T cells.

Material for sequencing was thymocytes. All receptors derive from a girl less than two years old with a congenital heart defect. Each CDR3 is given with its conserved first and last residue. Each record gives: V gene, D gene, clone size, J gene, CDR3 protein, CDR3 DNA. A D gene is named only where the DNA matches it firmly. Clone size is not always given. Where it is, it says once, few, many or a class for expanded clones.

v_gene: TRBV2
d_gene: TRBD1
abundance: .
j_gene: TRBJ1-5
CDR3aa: CASSGRTGSNQPQHF
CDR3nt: TGTGCCAGCAGCGGACGGACAGGGAGCAATCAGCCCCAGCATTTT

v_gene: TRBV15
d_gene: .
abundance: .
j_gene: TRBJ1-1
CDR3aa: CATSRARTRRTAEMNTEAFF
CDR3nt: TGTGCCACCAGCAGGGCACGCACGAGACGGACTGCCGAGATGAACACTGAAGCTTTCTTT

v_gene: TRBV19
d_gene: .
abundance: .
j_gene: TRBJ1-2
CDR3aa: CASTAPSPTAYGYTF
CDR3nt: TGTGCCAGTACCGCTCCCTCCCCGACAGCCTATGGCTACACCTTC

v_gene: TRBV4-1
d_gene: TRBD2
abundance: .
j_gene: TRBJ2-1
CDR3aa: CASSQEGWRGARSNEQFF
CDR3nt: TGCGCCAGCAGCCAAGAGGGTTGGCGGGGGGCCAGAAGCAATGAGCAGTTCTTC

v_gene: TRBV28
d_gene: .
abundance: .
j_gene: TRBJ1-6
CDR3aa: CASSLRQFYNSPLHF
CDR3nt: TGTGCCAGCAGTCTCCGACAGTTCTATAATTCACCCCTCCACTTT

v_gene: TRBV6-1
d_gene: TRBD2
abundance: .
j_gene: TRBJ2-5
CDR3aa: CASSPGLQQETQYF
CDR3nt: TGTGCCAGCAGCCCGGGACTACAGCAAGAGACCCAGTACTTC

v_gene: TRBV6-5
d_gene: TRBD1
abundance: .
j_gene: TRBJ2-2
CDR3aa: CASGGHRGTGELFF
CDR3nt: TGTGCCAGCGGGGGGCACAGGGGGACCGGGGAGCTGTTTTTT

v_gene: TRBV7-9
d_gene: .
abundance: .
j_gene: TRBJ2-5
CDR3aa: CASSSPRAEETQYF
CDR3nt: TGTGCCAGCAGCTCTCCGCGGGCCGAAGAGACCCAGTACTTC

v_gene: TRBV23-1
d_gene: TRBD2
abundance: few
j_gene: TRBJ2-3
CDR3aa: CASSRGLADRNTQYF
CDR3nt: TGCGCCAGCAGTCGGGGACTAGCGGATCGAAATACGCAGTATTTT

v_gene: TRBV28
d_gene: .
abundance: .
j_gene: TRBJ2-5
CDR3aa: CASSRRMGALASGRETQYF
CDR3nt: TGTGCCAGCAGCCGCCGTATGGGGGCACTTGCTAGCGGACGAGAGACCCAGTACTTC

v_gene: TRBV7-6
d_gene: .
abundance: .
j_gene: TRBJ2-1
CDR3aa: CASGSGGGEQFF
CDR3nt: TGTGCCAGTGGCTCCGGCGGCGGGGAGCAGTTCTTC

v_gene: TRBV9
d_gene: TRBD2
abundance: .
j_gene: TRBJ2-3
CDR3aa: CASNAFPQVGGETDTQYF
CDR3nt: TGTGCCAGCAACGCTTTTCCCCAGGTGGGGGGGGAAACAGATACGCAGTATTTT

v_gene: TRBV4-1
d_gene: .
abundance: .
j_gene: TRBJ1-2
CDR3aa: CASSQTGPAPAGYTF
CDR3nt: TGCGCCAGCAGCCAAACAGGGCCGGCACCGGCGGGCTACACCTTC

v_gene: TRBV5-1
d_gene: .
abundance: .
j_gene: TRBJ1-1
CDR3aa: CASSLAGPPMGGNTEAFF
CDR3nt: TGCGCCAGCAGCTTGGCCGGACCCCCGATGGGGGGGAACACTGAAGCTTTCTTT

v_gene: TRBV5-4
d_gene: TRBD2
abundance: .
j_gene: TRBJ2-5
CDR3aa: CASSLATSGETPGETQYF
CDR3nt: TGTGCCAGCAGCTTGGCCACTAGCGGAGAAACTCCCGGGGAGACCCAGTACTTC

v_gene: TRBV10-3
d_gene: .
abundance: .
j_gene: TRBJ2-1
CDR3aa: CAISEDGGASYNEQFF
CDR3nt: TGTGCCATCAGTGAGGACGGCGGGGCCTCCTACAATGAGCAGTTCTTC

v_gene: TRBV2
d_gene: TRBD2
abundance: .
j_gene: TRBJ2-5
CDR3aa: CASIPSGEQETQYF
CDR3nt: TGTGCCAGCATCCCTAGCGGGGAACAAGAGACCCAGTACTTC

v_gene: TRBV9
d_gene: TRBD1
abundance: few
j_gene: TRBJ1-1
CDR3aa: CASSVRDSYTEAFF
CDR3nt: TGTGCCAGCAGCGTAAGGGACAGTTACACTGAAGCTTTCTTT

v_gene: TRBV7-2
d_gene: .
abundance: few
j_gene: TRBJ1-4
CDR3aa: CASSQPGWFEKLFF
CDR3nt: TGTGCCAGCAGCCAACCAGGGTGGTTTGAAAAACTGTTTTTT

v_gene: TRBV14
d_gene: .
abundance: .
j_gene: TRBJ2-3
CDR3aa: CASSQAVGNTQYF
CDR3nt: TGTGCCAGCAGCCAAGCGGTCGGGAATACGCAGTATTTT

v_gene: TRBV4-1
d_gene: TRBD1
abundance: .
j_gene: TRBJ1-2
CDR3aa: CASSQGRDRGSYGYTF
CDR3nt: TGCGCCAGCAGCCAAGGCCGGGACAGGGGTTCCTATGGCTACACCTTC

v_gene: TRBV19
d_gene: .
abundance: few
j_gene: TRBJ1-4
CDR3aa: CASSICGGFSEKLFF
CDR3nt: TGTGCCAGTAGTATATGCGGGGGCTTCTCCGAAAAACTGTTTTTT

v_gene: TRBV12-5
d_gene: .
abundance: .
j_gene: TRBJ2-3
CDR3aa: CASGLVQGSPLGAWTDTQYF
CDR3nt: TGTGCTAGTGGTTTGGTACAGGGCTCCCCCTTAGGGGCGTGGACAGATACGCAGTATTTT

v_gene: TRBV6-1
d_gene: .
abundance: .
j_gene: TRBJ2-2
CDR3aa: CASNEDAAGELFF
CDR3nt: TGTGCCAGCAACGAGGATGCCGCCGGGGAGCTGTTTTTT

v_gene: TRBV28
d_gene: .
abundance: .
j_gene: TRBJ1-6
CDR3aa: CASSLEGENSPLHF
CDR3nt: TGTGCCAGCAGTTTAGAGGGAGAGAATTCACCCCTCCACTTT

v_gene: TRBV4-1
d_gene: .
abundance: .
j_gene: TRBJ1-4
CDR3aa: CASSQDVRGTNEKLFF
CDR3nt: TGCGCCAGCAGCCAAGATGTCAGGGGAACTAATGAAAAACTGTTTTTT

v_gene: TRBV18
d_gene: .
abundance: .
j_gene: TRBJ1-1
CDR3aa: CASSPGLTNTEAFF
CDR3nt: TGTGCCAGCTCACCGGGGCTTACTAACACTGAAGCTTTCTTT

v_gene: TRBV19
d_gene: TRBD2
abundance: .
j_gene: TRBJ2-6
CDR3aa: CASSTSGGAAGANVLTF
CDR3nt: TGTGCCAGTAGTACTAGCGGGGGGGCCGCAGGGGCCAACGTCCTGACTTTC

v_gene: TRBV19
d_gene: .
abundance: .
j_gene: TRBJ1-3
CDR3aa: CASSSPDTARRNTIYF
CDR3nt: TGTGCCAGTAGTAGCCCTGACACGGCCCGAAGAAACACCATATATTTT

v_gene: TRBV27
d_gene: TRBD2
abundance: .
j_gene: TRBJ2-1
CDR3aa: CASSFLASGELSYNEQFF
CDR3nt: TGTGCCAGCAGTTTCCTGGCTAGCGGGGAACTCTCCTACAATGAGCAGTTCTTC

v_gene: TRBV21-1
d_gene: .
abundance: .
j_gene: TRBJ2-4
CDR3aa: CASPARPRGGIQYF
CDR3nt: TGTGCCAGCCCGGCGCGGCCGCGAGGCGGCATTCAGTACTTC

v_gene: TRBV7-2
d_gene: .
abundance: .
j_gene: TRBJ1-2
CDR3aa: CASSSELGKRNGYTF
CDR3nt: TGTGCCAGCAGCTCGGAGCTCGGAAAGAGGAATGGCTACACCTTC

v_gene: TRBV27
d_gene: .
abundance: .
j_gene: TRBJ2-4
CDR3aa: CASSQSFGAVAKNIQYF
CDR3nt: TGTGCCAGCAGTCAAAGTTTTGGGGCAGTGGCCAAAAACATTCAGTACTTC

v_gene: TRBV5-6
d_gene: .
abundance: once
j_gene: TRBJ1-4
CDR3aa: CAPGAPFF
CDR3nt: TGTGCCCCAGGTGCGCCCTTTTTT

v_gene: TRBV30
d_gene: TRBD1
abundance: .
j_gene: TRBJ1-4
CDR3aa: CAWSEGAINEKLFF
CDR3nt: TGTGCCTGGAGTGAGGGGGCCATTAATGAAAAACTGTTTTTT

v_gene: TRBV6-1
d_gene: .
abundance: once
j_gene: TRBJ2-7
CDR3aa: CASKGPRTATYEQYF
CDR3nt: TGTGCCAGCAAGGGCCCCCGGACAGCAACCTACGAGCAGTACTTC

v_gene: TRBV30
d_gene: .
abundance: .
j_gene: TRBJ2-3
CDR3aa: CAWALTGGTDTQYF
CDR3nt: TGTGCCTGGGCCCTCACGGGGGGCACAGATACGCAGTATTTT

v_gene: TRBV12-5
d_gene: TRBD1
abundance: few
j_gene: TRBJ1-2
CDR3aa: CASGQPGQGSKGYTF
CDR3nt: TGTGCTAGTGGTCAGCCGGGACAGGGATCGAAGGGCTACACCTTC

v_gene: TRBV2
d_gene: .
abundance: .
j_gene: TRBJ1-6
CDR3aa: CASSERGRNSPLHF
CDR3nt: TGTGCCAGCAGTGAACGCGGTCGTAACTCACCCCTCCACTTT

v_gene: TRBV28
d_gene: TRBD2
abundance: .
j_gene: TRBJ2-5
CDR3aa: CASRSGGALETQYF
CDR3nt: TGTGCCAGCAGAAGCGGGGGGGCGTTAGAGACCCAGTACTTC

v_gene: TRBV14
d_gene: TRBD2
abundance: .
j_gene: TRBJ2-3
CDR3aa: CASSPRTSSDTQYF
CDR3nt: TGTGCCAGCAGCCCCAGGACTAGCTCAGATACGCAGTATTTT

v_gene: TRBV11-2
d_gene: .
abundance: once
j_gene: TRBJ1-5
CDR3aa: CASSLGGEYSISNQPQHF
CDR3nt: TGTGCCAGCAGCTTAGGGGGAGAATATTCCATTAGCAATCAGCCCCAGCATTTT

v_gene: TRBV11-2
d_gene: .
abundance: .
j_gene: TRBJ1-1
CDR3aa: CASSFLITEAFF
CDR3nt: TGTGCCAGCAGCTTCTTAATCACTGAAGCTTTCTTT

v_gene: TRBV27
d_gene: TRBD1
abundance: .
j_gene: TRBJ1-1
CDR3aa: CASSNYGTGGSNTEAFF
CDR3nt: TGTGCCAGCAGTAACTACGGGACAGGGGGTTCCAACACTGAAGCTTTCTTT

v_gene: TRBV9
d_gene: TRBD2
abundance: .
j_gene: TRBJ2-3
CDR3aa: CASSPITSATSTDTQYF
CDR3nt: TGTGCCAGCAGCCCCATAACTAGCGCCACTAGCACAGATACGCAGTATTTT

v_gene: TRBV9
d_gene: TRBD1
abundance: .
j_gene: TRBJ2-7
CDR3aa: CASRPKSTPGTGDSYEQYF
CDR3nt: TGTGCCAGCAGACCGAAATCAACCCCCGGGACAGGGGATTCCTACGAGCAGTACTTC

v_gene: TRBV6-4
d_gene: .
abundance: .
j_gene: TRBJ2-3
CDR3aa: CASSRGSLRTDTQYF
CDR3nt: TGTGCCAGCAGTCGGGGGAGTTTGCGAACAGATACGCAGTATTTT

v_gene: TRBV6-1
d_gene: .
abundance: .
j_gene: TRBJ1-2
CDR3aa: CASSGHQAHYGYTF
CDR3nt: TGTGCCAGCAGTGGCCACCAGGCCCACTATGGCTACACCTTC

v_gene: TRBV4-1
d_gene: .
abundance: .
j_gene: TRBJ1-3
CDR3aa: CASSQDLGGIRDTIYF
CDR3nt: TGCGCCAGCAGCCAAGATCTGGGAGGGATCCGGGACACCATATATTTT

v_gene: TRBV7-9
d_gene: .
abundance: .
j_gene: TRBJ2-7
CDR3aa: CASSPRDETGQVEQYF
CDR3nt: TGTGCCAGCAGCCCGCGCGATGAGACAGGTCAGGTCGAGCAGTACTTC

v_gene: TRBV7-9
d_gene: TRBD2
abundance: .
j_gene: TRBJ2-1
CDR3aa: CASSLVGTSGYNEQFF
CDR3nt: TGTGCCAGCAGCTTAGTCGGGACTAGCGGCTACAATGAGCAGTTCTTC

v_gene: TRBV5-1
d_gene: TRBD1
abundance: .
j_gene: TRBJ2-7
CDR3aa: CASSCGDRVSEQYF
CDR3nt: TGCGCCAGCAGCTGTGGGGACAGGGTATCCGAGCAGTACTTC

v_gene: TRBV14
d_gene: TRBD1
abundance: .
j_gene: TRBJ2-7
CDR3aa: CASSQRWDRGGYEQYF
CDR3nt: TGTGCCAGCAGCCAAAGGTGGGACAGGGGTGGATACGAGCAGTACTTC

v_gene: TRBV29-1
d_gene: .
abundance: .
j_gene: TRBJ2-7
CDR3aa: CSAAHLLSREPYEQYF
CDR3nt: TGCAGCGCTGCTCACCTTCTTAGCAGGGAACCCTACGAGCAGTACTTC

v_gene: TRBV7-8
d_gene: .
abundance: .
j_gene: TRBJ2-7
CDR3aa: CASSTFGDITPYEQYF
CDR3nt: TGTGCCAGCAGCACATTTGGGGACATAACCCCCTACGAGCAGTACTTC